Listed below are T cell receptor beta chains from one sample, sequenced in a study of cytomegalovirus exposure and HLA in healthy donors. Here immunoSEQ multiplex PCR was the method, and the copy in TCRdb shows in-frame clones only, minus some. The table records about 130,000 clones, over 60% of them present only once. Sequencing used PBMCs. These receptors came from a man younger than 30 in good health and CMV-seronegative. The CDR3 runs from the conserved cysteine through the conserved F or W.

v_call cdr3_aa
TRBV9 CASSIPAGGGELFF
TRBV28 CASSLGDRQGGYTF
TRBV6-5 CASSHRTASTEAFF
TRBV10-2 CASSESGDLGRSPLHF
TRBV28 CASSFGLAASGSQETQYF
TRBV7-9 CASSLRTGGEETQYF
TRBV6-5 CASRKSGQETQYF
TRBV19 CASSIEGVASGRWGVDEQFF
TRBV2 CASRVGGRETQYF
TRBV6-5 CASSYGDSYSYTF
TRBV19 CASSPWDSYGYTF
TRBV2 CASTRGTESTEAFF
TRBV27 CASSLSGTGHGEQYF
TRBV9 CASSLRGTDTQYF
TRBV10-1 CAPKYFEQYF
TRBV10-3 CAIKRENSPLHF
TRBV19 CASSITSGSNFYNEQFF
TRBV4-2 CASSLSSLGTEAFF
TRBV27 CASSYVGGDVTGELFF
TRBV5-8 CASSRDRGLYGYTF
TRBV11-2 CASSGLVATGYTF
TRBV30 CAWRQEGTEAFF